What follows are 21 T cell receptor beta chains derived from one specimen sequenced in a study of T cells in Graves' hyperthyroidism and ophthalmopathy. The CDR3 regions of TCR beta were amplified from RNA transcripts. The study used the HTBI primer set for a first-round RT-PCR of the TCR CDR3. TCRdb recomputed calls from the multiplex PCR reads with MiXCR, one row per CDR3 protein. The table records fewer than 450,000 distinct CDR3 sequences, over 13% of them present only once. The sample consisted of blood. These receptors all come from a man aged 45-65 years with Graves' ophthalmopathy.

This clonotype was picked up many times. This chain links TRBV20-1 with TRBJ2-7; 13 positions match TRBD2. This CDR3 spans 15 amino acids. CDR1 is DFQATT and CDR2 is SNEGSKA in the germline V gene (reference sequence). Trimming cost V 6 bases and J 5 bases; bases outside gene matches: 10. The CDR3 protein is CSAGTGLAGVNEQYF. The CDR3 region has the DNA TGCAGTGCCGGGACCGGACTAGCGGGAGTTAACGAGCAGTACTTC.

The chain employs TRBV5-1 and TRBJ2-5, with a possible D match to TRBD1 (6 bases). Trimming took off 0 bases at V and 3 bases at J, with 12 bases between the two ends. The CDR3 has 15 residues. Germline loops: CDR1 SGHRS, CDR2 YFSETQ. Here the CDR3 DNA reads TGCGCCAGCAGCTTGGGGGGGCGGGTCGAAGAGACCCAGTACTTC. Translating gives CASSLGGRVEETQYF. The full variable domain, completed using reference TRBV5-1 and TRBJ2-5, is KAGVTQTPRYLIKTRGQQVTLSCSPISGHRSVSWYQQTPGQGLQFLFEYFSETQRNKGNFPGRFSGRQFSNSRSEMNVSTLELGDSALYLCASSLGGRVEETQYFGPGTRLLVL.

This clonotype occurred many times. J is TRBJ2-7 and V is TRBV20-1; 7 bases are a match to TRBD1. This CDR3 region has 17 residues. The germline V gene encodes CDR1 DFQATT and CDR2 SNEGSKA (reference sequence). With V trimmed by 0 bases and J by 0 bases, 11 bases remained unmatched. As DNA, the CDR3 is TGCAGTGCTAGAGATAGGGGGCTGGGTTCCAGCTCCTACGAGCAGTACTTC. It specifies CSARDRGLGSSSYEQYF.

This clonotype was counted only a few times. The V call is TRBV27, the J call TRBJ2-7; TRBD2 matches at 9 bases. V gave up 5 bases and J gave up 3 bases; unmatched junction bases: 8. The CDR3 has 15 residues. Germline V gene data show CDR1 as MNHEY and CDR2 as SMNVEV (reference sequence). The CDR3 reads CASSVVAGDFYEQYF. For the CDR3, the DNA is TGTGCCAGCAGTGTAGTAGCGGGAGATTTCTACGAGCAGTACTTC.

The chain employs TRBV27 and TRBJ1-5, with 10 bases fitting TRBD1. Germline V gene data show CDR1 as MNHEY and CDR2 as SMNVEV (reference sequence). The CDR3 is 14 amino acids. Losses at the gene ends were 4 bases for V and 10 bases for J; bases not matched to a gene: 7. CDR3 nucleotide sequence: TGTGCCAGCAGTTCCGGGACAGGGGTAGAACCCCAGCATTTT. It specifies CASSSGTGVEPQHF.

The chain links TRBV3-1 to TRBJ2-7, with a tentative D call TRBD1 (6 bases). This CDR3 has 14 residues. Germline CDR1 is LGHDT and CDR2 is YNNKEL (reference sequence). Trimming cost V 5 bases and J 3 bases, with 14 bases left between them. CDR3 nucleotides: TGTGCCAGCAGCTCAGAAGGGGGTTACTACGAGCAGTACTTC. Encoded protein: CASSSEGGYYEQYF.

In this sample, this clonotype turned up many times. This chain uses TRBV5-1 with TRBJ2-5; D is uncertain. V was cut by 3 bases and J by 5 bases, with 11 bases left in between. The CDR3 contains 13 residues. In germline, CDR1 is SGHRS, CDR2 YFSETQ. The CDR3 coding sequence is TGCGCCAGCAGCTCGACGGGTCCGGAGACCCAGTACTTC. Its translation: CASSSTGPETQYF.

This clonotype was found a few times. This chain links TRBV14 with TRBJ2-7, with D perhaps matching TRBD1 (6 bases). This CDR3 contains 16 residues. V was clipped by 2 bases and J by 3 bases, with 17 bases between them. Looked up from germline, CDR1 is SGHDN and CDR2 is FVKESK. The chain's CDR3 is CASSQRTGTRLYEQYF. DNA for the CDR3: TGTGCCAGCAGCCAAAGAACCGGGACAAGACTCTACGAGCAGTACTTC.

The sample holds a few counts of this clonotype. The chain has TRBV9 and TRBJ2-1; D may be TRBD2 (5 bases). V was trimmed by 1 base and J by 5 bases, leaving 13 bases between them. This CDR3 contains 15 residues. The germline V gene has CDR1 SGDLS and CDR2 YYNGEE. The DNA of the CDR3 is TGTGCCAGCAGCGTAACCGGGGTACCGAACAATGAGCAGTTCTTC. This encodes CASSVTGVPNNEQFF.

The chain uses TRBV12-3 or TRBV12-4 and TRBJ2-7; 10 positions agree with TRBD2. Trimming took 5 bases from V and 7 from J; bases not matched to a gene: 5. CDR3 length: 13 amino acids. The CDR3 here is CASSRGTSVEQYF. The CDR3 DNA reads TGTGCCAGCAGTCGCGGGACTAGCGTTGAGCAGTACTTC.

The chain links TRBV7-9 to TRBJ2-1, with 7 bases lining up with TRBD2. Germline assignment: CDR1 SEHNR and CDR2 FQNEAQ (reference sequence). The CDR3 contains 16 residues. The J segment lost 8 bases and the V segment lost 3 bases, leaving 13 bases of the junction unmatched. CDR3 DNA sequence: TGTGCCAGCAGCTTGAATGCTGTTCGGGGGGAAGATGAGCAGTTCTTC. It translates to CASSLNAVRGEDEQFF.

In its sample, this clonotype was seen a few times. The CDR3 loop reads CASRETGGREQFF. CDR3 DNA: TGTGCCAGCAGGGAGACCGGCGGGCGTGAGCAGTTCTTC. This chain uses TRBV25-1 with TRBJ2-1, with D possibly being TRBD2 (5 bases). Germline V CDR1 and CDR2: MGHDK, SYGVNS. The CDR3 has 13 residues. Trimming stripped 6 bases from V and 9 bases from J, with 15 bases between.

This clonotype was detected many times. The chain uses TRBV5-1 and TRBJ2-4; D is perhaps TRBD1 (6 bases). This CDR3 spans 16 amino acids. Germline CDR1 is SGHRS and CDR2 is YFSETQ. Between the trimmed V and J ends, which lost 4 bases and 0 bases, there was a span of 14 bases. The CDR3, as DNA: TGCGCCAGCAGCAACCGGGACAACATAGCCAAAAACATTCAGTACTTC. Protein sequence: CASSNRDNIAKNIQYF.

This clonotype occurred many times. The V gene is TRBV14, the J gene TRBJ2-7, with unresolved D. Looked up from germline, CDR1 is SGHDN and CDR2 is FVKESK. With 0 bases removed from V and 0 bases from J, the gap between germline ends came to 6 bases. This CDR3 is 14 amino acids long. CDR3 sequence reads: CASSQEAASYEQYF. The CDR3 region has the DNA TGTGCCAGCAGCCAAGAGGCGGCCTCCTACGAGCAGTACTTC.

This clonotype was observed many times. The chain links TRBV28 to TRBJ2-1; 9 positions agree with TRBD2. Germline V CDR1 and CDR2: MDHEN, SYDVKM. This CDR3 is 17 amino acids long. V lost 4 bases, J lost 7 bases, and 14 bases stayed unmatched. The CDR3 nucleotides are TGTGCCAGCAGTTCCCCGACTAGCGGCCTCCTCAAAAATGAGCAGTTCTTC. As protein: CASSSPTSGLLKNEQFF. Looking up the rest from reference TRBV28 and TRBJ2-1 gives the full variable domain: DVKVTQSSRYLVKRTGEKVFLECVQDMDHENMFWYRQDPGLGLRLIYFSYDVKMKEKGDIPEGYSVSREKKERFSLILESASTNQTSMYLCASSSPTSGLLKNEQFFGPGTRLTVL.

The chain uses TRBV19 and TRBJ1-1, with a tentative D call TRBD1 (6 bases). The CDR3 is 14 residues long. Germline V gives CDR1 LNHDA, CDR2 SQIVND (reference sequence). Trimming took off 8 bases at V and 3 bases at J, with 16 bases between the two ends. The CDR3 bases are TGTGCCAGTGGGATTAGACAGGCGGACACTGAAGCTTTCTTT. Translated, it gives CASGIRQADTEAFF.

The V gene is TRBV2, the J gene TRBJ2-2; no clear D. V was shortened by 10 bases and J by 6 bases, with 15 bases between the two germline ends. The CDR3 runs to 13 residues. The germline CDR1 and CDR2 sequences are SNHLY and FYNNEI. This CDR3 reads CATSFNGAGELFF. The CDR3 region has the DNA TGTGCCACCTCTTTCAATGGGGCCGGGGAGCTGTTTTTT. The whole variable domain, filled in from reference TRBV2 and TRBJ2-2, reads EPEVTQTPSHQVTQMGQEVILRCVPISNHLYFYWYRQILGQKVEFLVSFYNNEISEKSEIFDDQFSVERPDGSNFTLKIRSTKLEDSAMYFCATSFNGAGELFFGEGSRLTVL.

This clonotype was recorded at least ten times. The V call is TRBV2, the J call TRBJ1-4; D possibly corresponds to TRBD1 (6 bases). The CDR3 is made up of 13 amino acids. Between the trimmed V and J ends, which lost 7 bases and 5 bases, there was a span of 11 bases. Germline CDR1 SNHLY, CDR2 FYNNEI. This chain's CDR3 is CASILQGNEKLFF. CDR3 in DNA: TGTGCCAGCATTCTACAGGGAAATGAAAAACTGTTTTTT. The full variable domain, completed using reference TRBV2 and TRBJ1-4, is EPEVTQTPSHQVTQMGQEVILRCVPISNHLYFYWYRQILGQKVEFLVSFYNNEISEKSEIFDDQFSVERPDGSNFTLKIRSTKLEDSAMYFCASILQGNEKLFFGSGTQLSVL.

This chain connects TRBV3-1 to TRBJ2-5; TRBD1 matches 8 bases. Trimming removed 2 bases from V and 7 bases from J; junction bases left unmatched: 12. The CDR3 is made up of 16 amino acids. The germline CDR1 and CDR2 sequences are LGHDT and YNNKEL (reference sequence). This CDR3 reads CASSQFSGQGPGTQYF. CDR3 in DNA: TGTGCCAGCAGCCAATTTAGTGGACAGGGTCCGGGGACCCAGTACTTC.

CDR3 region: CSVDWGAGGYTF. The CDR3 bases are TGCAGCGTTGATTGGGGGGCCGGTGGCTACACCTTC. The chain carries TRBV29-1 and TRBJ1-2, with a weak D call TRBD1 (6 bases). The CDR3 contains 12 residues. Germline CDR1 reads SQVTM; CDR2 reads ANQGSEA. V dropped 3 bases and J dropped 7 bases, with 12 bases sitting between them.

This clonotype came up a few times. The chain is built from TRBV6-6 and TRBJ1-3; D uncertain. Germline V lookup: CDR1 MNHNY, CDR2 SVGAGI (reference sequence). Trimming removed 0 bases at V and 3 bases at J, with 15 bases between. This CDR3 contains 17 residues. CDR3 loop: CASSYSRASGGGNTIYF. The CDR3, as DNA: TGTGCCAGCAGTTACTCCCGTGCGTCCGGTGGTGGAAACACCATATATTTT.